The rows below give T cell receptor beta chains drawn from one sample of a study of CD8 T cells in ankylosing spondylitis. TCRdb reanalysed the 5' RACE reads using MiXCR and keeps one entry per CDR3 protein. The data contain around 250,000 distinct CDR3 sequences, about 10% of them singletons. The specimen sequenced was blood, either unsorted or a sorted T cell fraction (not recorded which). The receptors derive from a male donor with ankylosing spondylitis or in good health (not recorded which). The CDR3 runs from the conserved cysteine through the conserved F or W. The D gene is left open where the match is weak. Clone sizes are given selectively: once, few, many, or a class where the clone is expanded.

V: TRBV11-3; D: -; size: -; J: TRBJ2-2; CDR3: CASSTGLAGELFF; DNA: TGTGCCAGCAGCACCGGACTTGCCGGGGAGCTGTTTTTT
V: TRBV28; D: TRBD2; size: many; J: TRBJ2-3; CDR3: CASSLLGLAARTDTQYF; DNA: TGTGCCAGCAGTTTATTAGGCCTAGCGGCCAGGACAGATACGCAGTATTTT
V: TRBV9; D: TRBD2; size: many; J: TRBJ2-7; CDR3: CASSAGGRIDEQYF; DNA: TGTGCCAGCAGCGCTGGCGGGAGGATAGACGAGCAGTACTTC
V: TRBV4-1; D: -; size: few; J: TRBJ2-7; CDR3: CASSRSRVGGNSEQYF; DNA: TGCGCCAGCAGCCGGTCACGGGTAGGGGGGAACTCCGAGCAGTACTTC
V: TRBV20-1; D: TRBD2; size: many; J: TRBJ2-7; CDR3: CSASLADYEQYF; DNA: TGCAGTGCTTCACTAGCGGACTACGAGCAGTACTTC
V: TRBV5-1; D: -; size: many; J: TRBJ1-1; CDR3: CASSLAGVVNTEAFF; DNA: TGCGCCAGCAGCTTGGCGGGGGTGGTGAACACTGAAGCTTTCTTT
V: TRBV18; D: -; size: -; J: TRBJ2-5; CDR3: CASSPPIEETQYF; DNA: TGTGCCAGCTCACCACCCATAGAAGAGACCCAGTACTTC
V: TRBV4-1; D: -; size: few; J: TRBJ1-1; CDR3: CASSQGRLGDLNTEAFF; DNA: TGCGCCAGCAGCCAAGGCAGGTTAGGGGACCTGAACACTGAAGCTTTCTTT
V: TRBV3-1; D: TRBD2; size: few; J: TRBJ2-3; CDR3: CASSQAGGLGTDTQYF; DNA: TGTGCCAGCAGCCAAGCGGGAGGTCTGGGGACAGATACGCAGTATTTT
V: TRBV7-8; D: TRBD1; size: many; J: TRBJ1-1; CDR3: CASTYTGTGTTEAFF; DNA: TGTGCCAGCACTTACACCGGGACAGGTACCACTGAAGCTTTCTTT
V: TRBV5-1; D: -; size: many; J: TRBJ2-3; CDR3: CASSLADYTDTQYF; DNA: TGCGCCAGCAGCTTGGCCGACTACACAGATACGCAGTATTTT
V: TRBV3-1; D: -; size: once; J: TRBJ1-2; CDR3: CASSQSQGWNGYTF; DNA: TGTGCCAGCAGCCAAAGTCAGGGGTGGAATGGCTACACCTTC
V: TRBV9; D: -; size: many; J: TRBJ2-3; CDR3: CASSVATWASTDTQYF; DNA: TGTGCCAGCAGCGTAGCTACGTGGGCTAGCACAGATACGCAGTATTTT
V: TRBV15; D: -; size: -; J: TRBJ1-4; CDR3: CATSREGWRGGEKLFF; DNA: TGTGCCACCAGCAGAGAAGGTTGGCGGGGAGGAGAAAAACTGTTTTTT
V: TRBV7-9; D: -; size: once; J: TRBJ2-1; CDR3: CASSLAKGEVNEQFF; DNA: TGTGCCAGCAGCCTAGCTAAGGGGGAGGTAAATGAGCAGTTCTTC
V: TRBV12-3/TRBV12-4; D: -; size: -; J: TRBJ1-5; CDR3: CASSPGPDQPQHF; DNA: TGTGCCAGCAGCCCTGGTCCGGATCAGCCCCAGCATTTT
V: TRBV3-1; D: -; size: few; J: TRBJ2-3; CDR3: CASSQVRVLGLGLDTQYF; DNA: TGTGCCAGCAGCCAAGTCCGCGTACTAGGTTTAGGGTTGGATACGCAGTATTTT
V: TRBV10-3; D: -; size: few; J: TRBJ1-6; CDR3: CAISESKGRGSPLHF; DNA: TGTGCCATCAGTGAGTCGAAGGGCAGGGGTTCACCCCTCCACTTT
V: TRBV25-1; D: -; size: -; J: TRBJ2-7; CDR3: CASSGSLGPNYEQYF; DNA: TGTGCCAGCAGTGGATCACTAGGCCCTAACTACGAGCAGTACTTC
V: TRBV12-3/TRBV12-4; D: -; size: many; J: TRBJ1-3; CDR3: CASKKDSGNTIYF; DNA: TGTGCCAGCAAGAAAGACTCTGGAAACACCATATATTTT
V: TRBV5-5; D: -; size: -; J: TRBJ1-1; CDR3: CASSSGTWNTEAFF; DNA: TGTGCCAGCAGCTCCGGGACGTGGAACACTGAAGCTTTCTTT
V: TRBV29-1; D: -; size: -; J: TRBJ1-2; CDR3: CSVSGGLDGYTF; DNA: TGCAGCGTCTCCGGAGGTCTCGATGGCTACACCTTC
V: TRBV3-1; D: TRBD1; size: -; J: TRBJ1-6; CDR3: CASSQETGEIDSPLHF; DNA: TGTGCCAGCAGCCAAGAAACAGGGGAGATTGATTCACCCCTCCACTTT
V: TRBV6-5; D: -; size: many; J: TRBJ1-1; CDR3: CASSSSNIPTEAFF; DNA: TGTGCCAGCAGTTCCTCTAACATTCCTACGGAGGCTTTCTTT
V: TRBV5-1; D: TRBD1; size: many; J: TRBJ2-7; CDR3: CASSPKTGVYEQYF; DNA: TGCGCCAGCAGCCCTAAAACAGGGGTCTACGAGCAGTACTTC
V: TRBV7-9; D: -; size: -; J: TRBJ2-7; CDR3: CASSSSGGSDEQYF; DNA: TGTGCCAGCAGCTCGTCGGGGGGCTCCGACGAGCAGTACTTC
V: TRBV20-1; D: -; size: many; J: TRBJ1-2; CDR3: CSANPAGGGGYTF; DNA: TGCAGTGCTAATCCGGCGGGGGGAGGTGGCTACACCTTC
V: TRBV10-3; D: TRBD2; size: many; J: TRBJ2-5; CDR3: CATRLARHQETQYF; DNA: TGTGCCACCCGACTAGCGCGTCACCAAGAGACCCAGTACTTC
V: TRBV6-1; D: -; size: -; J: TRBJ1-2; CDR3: CASSEAGRPYYGYTF; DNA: TGTGCCAGCAGTGAAGCGGGCAGACCATACTATGGCTACACCTTC
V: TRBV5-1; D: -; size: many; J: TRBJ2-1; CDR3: CASSAGTAYNEQFF; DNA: TGCGCCAGCAGCGCTGGGACGGCCTACAATGAGCAGTTCTTC
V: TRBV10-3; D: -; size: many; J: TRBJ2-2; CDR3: CAIADREGTGELFF; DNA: TGTGCCATCGCGGACAGGGAGGGCACCGGGGAGCTGTTTTTT
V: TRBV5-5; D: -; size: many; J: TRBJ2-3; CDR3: CASTPGDFADTQYF; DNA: TGTGCCAGCACCCCAGGGGATTTCGCAGATACGCAGTATTTT
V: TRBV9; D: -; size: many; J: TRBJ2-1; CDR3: CASSGGALRAYNEQFF; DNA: TGTGCCAGCAGCGGGGGTGCTCTGCGTGCCTACAATGAGCAGTTCTTC
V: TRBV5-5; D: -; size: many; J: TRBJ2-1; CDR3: CASSGGGTNYNEQFF; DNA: TGTGCCAGCAGCGGGGGAGGGACAAACTACAATGAGCAGTTCTTC
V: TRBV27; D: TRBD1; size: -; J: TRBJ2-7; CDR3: CASSSPGTGQYEQYF; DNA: TGTGCCAGCAGCTCCCCTGGGACAGGACAATACGAGCAGTACTTC
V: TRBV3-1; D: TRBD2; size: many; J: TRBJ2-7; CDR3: CASSQASRGVYEQYF; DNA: TGTGCCAGCAGCCAGGCGTCACGGGGGGTCTACGAGCAGTACTTC
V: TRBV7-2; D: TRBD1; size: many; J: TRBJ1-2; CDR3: CASSFGTGYGYTF; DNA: TGTGCCAGCAGCTTCGGGACAGGCTATGGCTACACCTTC
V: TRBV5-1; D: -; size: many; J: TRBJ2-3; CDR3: CASRDGNTDTQYF; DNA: TGCGCCAGCCGGGACGGCAACACAGATACGCAGTATTTT
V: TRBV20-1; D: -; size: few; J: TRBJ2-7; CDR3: CSAAIGPKNYEQYF; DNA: TGCAGTGCTGCTATCGGGCCCAAAAATTACGAGCAGTACTTC
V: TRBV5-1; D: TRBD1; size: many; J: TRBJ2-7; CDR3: CASSVLTGVDEQYF; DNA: TGCGCCAGCAGCGTTTTGACAGGGGTCGACGAGCAGTACTTC
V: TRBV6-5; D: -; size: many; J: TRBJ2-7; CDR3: CASSYTGPTYEQYF; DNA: TGTGCCAGCAGTTACACGGGACCCACCTACGAGCAGTACTTC
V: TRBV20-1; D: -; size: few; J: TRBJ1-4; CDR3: CSARDYRGRDTEKLFF; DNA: TGCAGTGCTAGAGATTATAGGGGTCGCGACACTGAAAAACTGTTTTTT